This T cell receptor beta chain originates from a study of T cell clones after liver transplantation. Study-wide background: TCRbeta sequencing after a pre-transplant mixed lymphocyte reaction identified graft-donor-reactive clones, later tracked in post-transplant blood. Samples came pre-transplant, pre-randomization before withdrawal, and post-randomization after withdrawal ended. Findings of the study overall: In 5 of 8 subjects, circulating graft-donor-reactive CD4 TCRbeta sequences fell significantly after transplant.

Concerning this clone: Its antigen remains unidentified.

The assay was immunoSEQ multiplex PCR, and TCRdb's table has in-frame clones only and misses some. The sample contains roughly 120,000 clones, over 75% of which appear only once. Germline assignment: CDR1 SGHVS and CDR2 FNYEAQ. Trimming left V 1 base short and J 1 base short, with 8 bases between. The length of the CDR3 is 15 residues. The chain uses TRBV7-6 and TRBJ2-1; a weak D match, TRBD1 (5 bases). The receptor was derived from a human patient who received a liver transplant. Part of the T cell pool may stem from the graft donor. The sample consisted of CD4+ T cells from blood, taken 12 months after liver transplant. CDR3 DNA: TGTGCCAGCAGCTTAGGGACACCGTCCTACAATGAGCAGTTCTTC. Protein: CASSLGTPSYNEQFF.